These 30 T cell receptor beta chains came from one sample sequenced in a study of blood T cell repertoires in COVID-19. Assay used: immunoSEQ multiplex PCR; TCRdb lists only in-frame clones, some missing. The table has under 200,000 clones, roughly 90% seen once. The sequenced sample was PBMCs or T cells enriched from blood (not recorded which). These receptors were taken from a woman aged 18-35 years who had recovered from COVID-19.

The V call is TRBV27, the J call TRBJ1-3, with TRBD1 matching over 8 bases. The ends lost 5 bases at V and 0 bases at J; junction bases unmatched: 6. The germline V gene encodes CDR1 MNHEY and CDR2 SMNVEV (reference sequence). The CDR3 has 16 amino acids. CDR3 loop: CASSAGQAVSGNTIYF. The CDR3 DNA is TGTGCCAGCAGTGCGGGACAGGCCGTCTCTGGAAACACCATATATTTT.

This chain joins TRBV7-9 and TRBJ2-2; the match to TRBD2 covers 10 bases. The V and J ends lost 5 bases and 8 bases, in that order; junction bases with no gene match: 8. CDR1 is SEHNR and CDR2 is FQNEAQ in the germline V gene (reference sequence). The CDR3 loop spans 15 amino acids. As DNA, the CDR3 is TGTGCCAGCAGCCGCATAGCGGGAGGAGCGGGGGAGCTGTTTTTT. Protein product: CASSRIAGGAGELFF.

V is TRBV11-2 and J is TRBJ2-1; 7 nucleotides line up with TRBD2. This CDR3 is 15 amino acids long. Germline loops: CDR1 SGHAT, CDR2 FQNNGV. V was clipped by 4 bases and J by 9 bases; unmatched bases: 12. CDR3 amino acids: CASSSSPSLAAEQFF. The CDR3 coding sequence is TGTGCCAGCAGCTCATCCCCCTCCCTAGCGGCTGAGCAGTTCTTC.

The chain links TRBV19 to TRBJ2-2; TRBD1 aligns across 7 bases. This CDR3 region has 16 residues. Germline V gene data show CDR1 as LNHDA and CDR2 as SQIVND (reference sequence). J was trimmed by 1 base and V by 7 bases; bases with no gene match: 9. The chain's CDR3 is CASKSSRTGNTGELFF. CDR3 DNA sequence: TGTGCCAGTAAATCTTCCCGGACAGGGAACACCGGGGAGCTGTTTTTT. Complete variable domain (other parts from reference TRBV19 and TRBJ2-2): DGGITQSPKYLFRKEGQNVTLSCEQNLNHDAMYWYRQDPGQGLRLIYYSQIVNDFQKGDIAEGYSVSREKKESFPLTVTSAQKNPTAFYLCASKSSRTGNTGELFFGEGSRLTVL.

The chain carries TRBV28 and TRBJ1-2; the D gene is possibly TRBD1 (5 bases). V lost 8 bases and J 5 bases, leaving 15 bases between the germline ends. There are 13 residues in the CDR3. CDR1 and CDR2 from the germline V gene are MDHEN and SYDVKM. The DNA of the CDR3 is TGTGCCAGCCAACGCCAGGGTTCATATGGCTACACCTTC. Its protein is CASQRQGSYGYTF.

Only one count was recorded for this clone. The chain joins TRBV9 to TRBJ2-5; 9 positions agree with TRBD2. V lost 0 bases, J lost 7 bases, and 4 bases stayed unmatched. The CDR3 has 14 amino acids. Germline assignment: CDR1 SGDLS and CDR2 YYNGEE. CDR3 protein: CASSVGGAGGTQYF. CDR3 coding DNA: TGTGCCAGCAGCGTAGGGGGAGCGGGAGGGACCCAGTACTTC.

The chain employs TRBV25-1 and TRBJ2-4, with D possibly TRBD2 on 5 matching bases. From germline, CDR1 is MGHDK and CDR2 SYGVNS. The CDR3 is 12 residues long. Trimming pared 3 bases from V and 16 bases from J, leaving 16 bases between. In DNA, the CDR3 is TGTGCCAGCAGTGATTTGTCTTTGCGGGCATACTTC. The encoded protein is CASSDLSLRAYF.

V usage is TRBV27 and J usage is TRBJ2-1, with 12 bases that match TRBD2. The CDR3 has 16 amino acids. CDR1 and CDR2 (germline): MNHEY, SMNVEV (reference sequence). V was clipped by 6 bases and J by 4 bases; unmatched bases: 7. DNA for the CDR3: TGTGCCAGCAGCCCTCGCGGGACTAGCGGGTACAATGAGCAGTTCTTC. Translating it yields CASSPRGTSGYNEQFF.

The gene calls are TRBV6-5 and TRBJ1-5; D is unclear. This CDR3 is built from 14 residues. The germline V gene has CDR1 MNHEY and CDR2 SVGAGI. V lost 7 bases and J lost 7, with 17 bases in between. CDR3 sequence reads: CASTTKAPGQPQHF. The CDR3 DNA sequence: TGTGCCAGCACAACAAAGGCCCCGGGGCAGCCCCAGCATTTT.

This clone came up once. V is TRBV3-1 (or the pseudogene TRBV3-2) and J is TRBJ2-5, with 9 bases lining up with TRBD2. V lost 1 base and J lost 8; bases outside the gene matches: 8. Germline CDR1 reads LGHDT; CDR2 reads YNNKEL (reference sequence). There are 15 residues in the CDR3. The CDR3 region has the DNA TGTGCCAGCAGCCAAGCCCTGTCCGGGACTAGCACCCAGTACTTC. Its translation is CASSQALSGTSTQYF.

Here the CDR3 reads CASSFLAGTARGELFF. Written as DNA, the CDR3 is TGCGCCAGCAGCTTCCTAGCGGGTACCGCCCGCGGGGAGCTGTTTTTT. The chain combines TRBV5-1 with TRBJ2-2, with 8 bases matching TRBD2. Germline values: CDR1 SGHRS, CDR2 YFSETQ. Trimming removed 2 bases from V and 7 bases from J; junction bases left unmatched: 10. This CDR3 is 16 amino acids long.

The chain's CDR3 is CASQPIGESYTEAFF. The CDR3 bases are TGTGCCAGCCAGCCAATCGGGGAATCGTACACTGAAGCTTTCTTT. The chain has TRBV28 and TRBJ1-1; D gene ambiguous. Germline CDR1 and CDR2: MDHEN and SYDVKM. This CDR3 spans 15 amino acids. The V end was cut by 8 bases, the J end by 3 bases, with 19 bases between. The whole variable domain, filled in from reference TRBV28 and TRBJ1-1, reads DVKVTQSSRYLVKRTGEKVFLECVQDMDHENMFWYRQDPGLGLRLIYFSYDVKMKEKGDIPEGYSVSREKKERFSLILESASTNQTSMYLCASQPIGESYTEAFFGQGTRLTVV.

As concerns this clone: One end of the junction fails to match germline, which may point to a read error. The V and J genes are TRBV27 and TRBJ2-7, with a possible D match to TRBD2 (6 bases). Germline values: CDR1 MNHEY, CDR2 SMNVEV (reference sequence). The CDR3 has 12 amino acids. The CDR3 region has the DNA TGTGCCAGCAGTGACTCCACGGGAGCCCGAAACTTC. Amino acids: CASSDSTGARNF.

This chain connects TRBV1 to TRBJ1-2. TRBV1 is classified as a pseudogene. The CDR3 has 15 amino acids. CDR3 sequence reads: CTSSQRKPRGNGYTF. CDR3 in DNA: TGCACCAGCAGCCAAAGGAAACCCCGCGGCAATGGCTACACCTTC.

The chain carries TRBV4-3 and TRBJ2-7, with TRBD1 as a possible D gene (5 bases). The V end lost 0 bases, the J end lost 5 bases, and 11 bases lay between the germline ends. The germline V gene has CDR1 LGHNA and CDR2 YSLEER. The CDR3 totals 14 residues. As DNA, the CDR3 is TGCGCCAGCAGCCAAGACGACAGAAGGGACGAGCAGTACTTC. Translation: CASSQDDRRDEQYF.

The chain joins TRBV21-1 to TRBJ2-7; the table gives TRBD2 as D, unverified against the DNA. TRBV21-1 is tagged as a pseudogene. The CDR3 is made up of 18 amino acids. The DNA of the CDR3 is TGTGCCAGCAGCGCGAACGGGACTAGCGGGAGGGCCAACTACGAGCAGTACTTC. Its translation: CASSANGTSGRANYEQYF.

The chain combines TRBV2 with TRBJ2-1; TRBD1 is a possible D gene (5 bases). Trimming removed 0 bases at V and 2 bases at J, with 11 bases between. Germline V gene sequence: CDR1 SNHLY, CDR2 FYNNEI. The CDR3 extends over 16 amino acids. The CDR3 region has the DNA TGTGCCAGCAGTGAAGCCCTGGGGCGGCCCTACAATGAGCAGTTCTTC. Translating gives CASSEALGRPYNEQFF.

J is TRBJ2-7 and V is TRBV19; 7 nucleotides match TRBD1. Per the germline V gene, CDR1 is LNHDA and CDR2 is SQIVND (reference sequence). The CDR3 sequence is 14 residues long. V was pared by 6 bases and J by 1 base, with 6 bases of the junction left unmatched. The CDR3 nucleotides are TGTGCCAGTAGCCGGGACAGCTTATCCTACGAGCAGTACTTC. Its protein is CASSRDSLSYEQYF.

The rearrangement joins TRBV7-9 to TRBJ2-2; D is perhaps TRBD2 (6 bases). The V end was cut by 5 bases, the J end by 0 bases, with 19 bases between. Germline V gene data show CDR1 as SEHNR and CDR2 as FQNEAQ (reference sequence). This CDR3 comprises 18 residues. The CDR3 coding sequence is TGTGCCAGCAGCCCCCGGGGGACTGCGCCGGCGAACACCGGGGAGCTGTTTTTT. Protein: CASSPRGTAPANTGELFF.

The rearrangement joins TRBV3-1 (or the pseudogene TRBV3-2) to TRBJ2-7; TRBD1 matches at 7 bases. Trimming cost V 0 bases and J 5 bases; bases outside gene matches: 7. This CDR3 has 15 amino acids. Germline assignment: CDR1 LGHDT and CDR2 YNNKEL (reference sequence). CDR3 sequence (DNA): TGTGCCAGCAGCCAAGATAGTGGGACAGAAAACGAGCAGTACTTC. Protein sequence: CASSQDSGTENEQYF.

The chain joins TRBV25-1 to TRBJ2-1; 10 nucleotides line up with TRBD2. Trimming removed 3 bases from V and 2 bases from J; junction bases left unmatched: 4. CDR1 is MGHDK and CDR2 is SYGVNS in the germline V gene. This CDR3 is 16 amino acids long. This CDR3 is CASSDQTSGAYNEQFF. The CDR3 DNA reads TGTGCCAGCAGTGATCAAACTAGCGGGGCCTACAATGAGCAGTTCTTC.

This clone has only one observation. V and J are TRBV3-1 (or the pseudogene TRBV3-2) and TRBJ2-6, with 14 bases matching TRBD2. Germline assignment: CDR1 LGHDT and CDR2 YNNKEL (reference sequence). The V and J ends lost 3 bases and 4 bases, in that order; junction bases with no gene match: 5. The CDR3 covers 18 residues. CDR3 nucleotides: TGTGCCAGCAGCCAGGGACTAGCGGGAGTCCGGGGGGCCAACGTCCTGACTTTC. It specifies CASSQGLAGVRGANVLTF.

This chain links TRBV11-3 with TRBJ2-1, with TRBD2 matching 8 bases. Germline V gives CDR1 SGHNT, CDR2 YENEEA. CDR3 size: 17 residues. The junction had 6 bases not matched to a gene; V was cut back by 0 bases and J by 2 bases. CDR3 DNA sequence: TGTGCCAGCAGCTTAGATGGGACTAGTAGACCCTACAATGAGCAGTTCTTC. Translation gives CASSLDGTSRPYNEQFF.

The V call is TRBV2, the J call TRBJ2-2; 12 bases match TRBD2. V shed 6 bases and J 4 bases; nucleotides not matched to a gene: 18. Germline V gives CDR1 SNHLY, CDR2 FYNNEI. The CDR3 runs to 20 residues. CDR3 DNA sequence: TGTGCCAGCAGGGGAGGCTTTTTGCCTAGCGGGAGGGAGAGCACCGGGGAGCTGTTTTTT. This translates into CASRGGFLPSGRESTGELFF.

The genes are TRBV28 and TRBJ1-4; TRBD1 is a possible D gene (6 bases). The CDR3 has 15 amino acids. The ends were cut back, 6 bases at V and 6 bases at J, with 17 bases in the middle. Per the germline V gene, CDR1 is MDHEN and CDR2 is SYDVKM. CDR3 DNA sequence: TGTGCCAGCAGGGCCAGGGGTAGTTTATATGAAAAACTGTTTTTT. This codes for CASRARGSLYEKLFF.

The chain couples TRBV28 to TRBJ2-5; TRBD1 might be the D (5 bases). V was pared by 3 bases and J by 5 bases, with 13 bases between. CDR3 length equals 14 residues. Germline CDR1 and CDR2: MDHEN and SYDVKM. For the CDR3, the DNA is TGTGCCAGCAGTTTGGATCAGGGTCGGGAGACCCAGTACTTC. Its protein product is CASSLDQGRETQYF. Combining the CDR3 with reference TRBV28 and TRBJ2-5 gives the whole variable domain DVKVTQSSRYLVKRTGEKVFLECVQDMDHENMFWYRQDPGLGLRLIYFSYDVKMKEKGDIPEGYSVSREKKERFSLILESASTNQTSMYLCASSLDQGRETQYFGPGTRLLVL.

This chain links TRBV28 with TRBJ1-4, with a weak D call TRBD1 (6 bases). The CDR3 has 15 residues. Germline V lookup: CDR1 MDHEN, CDR2 SYDVKM. Trimming shortened V by 5 bases and J by 5 bases, and 15 bases separated the two germline ends. This CDR3 reads CASSRPDSPNEKLFF. The CDR3 coding sequence is TGTGCCAGCAGTCGCCCGGACAGCCCGAATGAAAAACTGTTTTTT.

The V and J genes are TRBV28 and TRBJ1-2; no definite D call. V shed 5 bases and J shed 4 bases, with 14 bases lying between them. The CDR3 sequence is 14 residues long. Germline V gene lookup returns CDR1 MDHEN and CDR2 SYDVKM. The CDR3 loop is CASSAPGRVYGYTF. CDR3 nucleotide sequence: TGTGCCAGCAGTGCCCCCGGGAGGGTCTATGGCTACACCTTC.

This clone was observed at least ten times. The chain carries TRBV28 and TRBJ1-6; 8 nucleotides agree with TRBD1. This CDR3 is 15 amino acids long. V was clipped by 4 bases and J by 5 bases; unmatched bases: 4. Germline V gene data show CDR1 as MDHEN and CDR2 as SYDVKM. In DNA, the CDR3 is TGTGCCAGCAGTTGGCAGGGGGCAGATAATTCACCCCTCCACTTT. Amino acid sequence: CASSWQGADNSPLHF.

This chain joins TRBV28 and TRBJ2-7; maybe TRBD2 (5 bases). This CDR3 has 13 amino acids. CDR1 and CDR2 from the germline V gene are MDHEN and SYDVKM. With 5 bases removed from V and 2 bases from J, the gap between germline ends came to 10 bases. The DNA of the CDR3 is TGTGCCAGCAGTAACATGGGAGCCTACGAGCAGTACTTC. It specifies CASSNMGAYEQYF.